This T cell receptor (beta chain) was recovered during a study of control samples from healthy donors and cancer patients. V was pared by 5 bases and J by 2 bases, with 24 bases between. The CDR3 totals 18 residues. Germline assignment: CDR1 MNHEY and CDR2 SMNVEV (reference sequence). Only in-frame clones appear in the TCRdb table, and some are missing; sequencing was by immunoSEQ multiplex PCR. The sample gives over 100,000 clones, around 88% of which show up once; 17% is in the top ten. The chain employs TRBV27 and TRBJ2-5; D uncertain. The sequenced sample consisted of blood. This clonotype was sampled from a woman in her forties or fifties in good health. The CDR3 loop is CASSTSRQSRSRQETQYF. CDR3 nucleotide sequence: TGTGCCAGCAGTACTTCCCGACAATCCCGAAGCCGTCAAGAGACCCAGTACTTC.